Listed here are 18 T cell receptor beta chains from one sample, sequenced in a study of cytomegalovirus exposure and HLA in healthy donors. Here immunoSEQ multiplex PCR was the method, and the copy in TCRdb shows in-frame clones only, minus some. The table has approximately 160,000 clones, roughly nine tenths seen once. Sequenced input: PBMCs. All receptors derive from a woman aged 18-29 years in good health and CMV-seropositive.

The rearrangement uses TRBV18 and TRBJ2-7, with 10 bases identical to TRBD2. Per germline, CDR1 KGHSH and CDR2 LQKENI. The CDR3 is 15 residues long. J was trimmed by 0 bases and V by 6 bases; bases with no gene match: 5. The CDR3 sequence: CASSPWTSGSYEQYF. The CDR3 region has the DNA TGTGCCAGCTCTCCTTGGACTAGCGGCTCCTACGAGCAGTACTTC. Filled out from reference TRBV18 and TRBJ2-7, the complete variable domain reads NAGVMQNPRHLVRRRGQEARLRCSPMKGHSHVYWYRQLPEEGLKFMVYLQKENIIDESGMPKERFSAEFPKEGPSILRIQQVVRGDSAAYFCASSPWTSGSYEQYFGPGTRLTVT.

CDR3 nucleotide sequence: TGTGCCACCAGCCATAGAACTAGCGGGATGGATGAGCAGTTCTTC. Encoded protein: CATSHRTSGMDEQFF. This chain joins TRBV15 and TRBJ2-1; 10 positions match TRBD2. CDR3 length equals 15 residues. Unmatched junction bases numbered 9, after V lost 5 bases and J lost 8 bases. Looked up from germline, CDR1 is LNHNV and CDR2 is YYDKDF (reference sequence).

The chain couples TRBV10-1 to TRBJ2-2; 8 bases align to TRBD1. Looked up from germline, CDR1 is WNHNN and CDR2 is SYGVQD (reference sequence). V gave up 10 bases and J gave up 0 bases; unmatched junction bases: 7. The CDR3 runs to 15 residues. This CDR3 is CATSKQGANTGELFF. For the CDR3, the DNA is TGCGCCACCTCTAAACAGGGGGCGAACACCGGGGAGCTGTTTTTT.

J is TRBJ1-1 and V is TRBV6-1, with D unresolved. Between the trimmed V and J ends, which lost 6 bases and 9 bases, there was a span of 20 bases. This CDR3 has 14 amino acids. Germline V lookup: CDR1 MNHNS, CDR2 SASEGT. The CDR3 protein is CASRMKRADGKAFF. The CDR3 nucleotides are TGTGCCAGCAGGATGAAGAGGGCCGATGGTAAAGCTTTCTTT.

V gene TRBV9 combines with J gene TRBJ2-1; tentatively, D is TRBD2 (6 bases). V lost 0 bases to trimming and J lost 8 bases, with 24 bases between them. The CDR3 runs 18 residues. The germline V gene encodes CDR1 SGDLS and CDR2 YYNGEE. Here the CDR3 reads CASSVGSPGLHENDEQFF. CDR3 nucleotide sequence: TGTGCCAGCAGCGTAGGATCCCCGGGACTCCACGAAAACGATGAGCAGTTCTTC.

In regard to this clone: An end of the junction does not agree with germline; a read error may underlie this. V gene TRBV9 combines with J gene TRBJ2-7, with 9 bases matching TRBD2. CDR3 length equals 15 residues. Germline CDR1 and CDR2: SGDLS and YYNGEE. The CDR3 DNA is TGTGCCAGCATCGTAGCGGGAGCAAACACCTACGAGCAGTACTTC. Translation: CASIVAGANTYEQYF.

The V call is TRBV6-1, the J call TRBJ2-3; 8 bases map to TRBD2. The CDR3 totals 16 residues. Germline CDR1 is MNHNS and CDR2 is SASEGT. The junction had 10 bases not matched to a gene; V was cut back by 4 bases and J by 4 bases. This CDR3 is CASSGPAGGVADTQYF. The CDR3 DNA sequence: TGTGCCAGCAGTGGTCCGGCGGGGGGTGTCGCAGATACGCAGTATTTT.

V is TRBV25-1 and J is TRBJ2-2; weak D call: TRBD1 (6 bases). Deletions cut 8 bases from V and 4 bases from J, with 11 bases between. This CDR3 region has 13 residues. CDR1 is MGHDK and CDR2 is SYGVNS in the germline V gene. Written as DNA, the CDR3 is TGTGCCAGCCGCGACAGGCTCACCGGGGAGCTGTTTTTT. Encoded protein: CASRDRLTGELFF. Full variable domain (rest looked up from reference TRBV25-1 and TRBJ2-2): EADIYQTPRYLVIGTGKKITLECSQTMGHDKMYWYQQDPGMELHLIHYSYGVNSTEKGDLSSESTVSRIRTEHFPLTLESARPSHTSQYLCASRDRLTGELFFGEGSRLTVL.

This clone was detected only once. The rearrangement uses TRBV7-6 and TRBJ2-5; 8 bases agree with TRBD1. Germline lookup yields CDR1 SGHVS and CDR2 FNYEAQ. Unmatched junction bases numbered 9, after V lost 5 bases and J lost 4 bases. CDR3 length: 15 residues. The CDR3 bases are TGTGCCAGCAGCCGAAGGGCCACAGGGGGAGAGACCCAGTACTTC. This sequence encodes CASSRRATGGETQYF.

The rearrangement uses TRBV19 and TRBJ2-3; TRBD2 matches 7 bases. CDR3 length equals 15 residues. Germline V gene lookup returns CDR1 LNHDA and CDR2 SQIVND (reference sequence). V lost 3 bases, J lost 1 base, and 4 bases stayed unmatched. This CDR3 reads CASSIPSGRTDTQYF. CDR3 sequence (DNA): TGTGCCAGTAGTATCCCTAGCGGACGCACAGATACGCAGTATTTT.

The chain is built from TRBV4-3 and TRBJ1-3; D is possibly TRBD1 (6 bases). The CDR3 runs 17 residues. The germline gives CDR1 LGHNA, CDR2 YSLEER. Trimming removed 0 bases at V and 2 bases at J, with 14 bases between. The CDR3 nucleotides are TGCGCCAGCAGCCAAGACCTCACTCAGGGGACTGGAAACACCATATATTTT. Amino acids: CASSQDLTQGTGNTIYF.

The rearrangement uses TRBV28 and TRBJ1-1; a weak D match, TRBD1 (6 bases). Germline-derived CDR1 and CDR2 are MDHEN and SYDVKM. V lost 3 bases to trimming and J lost 4 bases, with 12 bases between them. The CDR3 runs 14 residues. CDR3 bases: TGTGCCAGCAGTTTTCGTCAGGGGACCACTGAAGCTTTCTTT. Protein: CASSFRQGTTEAFF.

This rearrangement joins TRBV5-1 to TRBJ1-2, with TRBD1 as a possible D gene (6 bases). The CDR3 covers 14 residues. Germline-derived CDR1 and CDR2 are SGHRS and YFSETQ. Trimming removed 4 bases at V and 7 bases at J, with 17 bases between. The CDR3 is CASSPTFGTTGYTF. DNA of the CDR3: TGCGCCAGCAGCCCAACCTTTGGGACAACTGGCTACACCTTC.

The chain carries TRBV5-1 and TRBJ2-3; 14 bases align to TRBD2. The trim removed 3 bases at V and 0 bases at J, leaving 6 bases unmatched. This CDR3 contains 18 residues. Per the germline V gene, CDR1 is SGHRS and CDR2 is YFSETQ. The CDR3 region has the DNA TGCGCCAGCAGCTCCGGACTAGCGGGGGGAGCTAGCACAGATACGCAGTATTTT. Translation gives CASSSGLAGGASTDTQYF.

CDR3 residues: CASSPAGADNEKLFF. In DNA form, the CDR3 reads TGTGCCAGCAGCCCCGCGGGGGCGGATAATGAAAAACTGTTTTTT. The J gene is TRBJ1-4, the V gene TRBV7-9; possible D gene TRBD1, 6 bases. CDR1 SEHNR and CDR2 FQNEAQ come from the germline V gene (reference sequence). Trimming shortened V by 5 bases and J by 4 bases, and 14 bases separated the two germline ends. This CDR3 comprises 15 residues.

The chain employs TRBV2 and TRBJ2-7, with 15 positions matching TRBD2. CDR1 SNHLY and CDR2 FYNNEI come from the germline V gene. Trimming cost V 6 bases and J 6 bases; bases outside gene matches: 3. The CDR3 totals 14 residues. The CDR3, as DNA: TGTGCCAGCAGGGGACTAGCGGGAGGTTCCGAGCAGTACTTC. Its protein is CASRGLAGGSEQYF.

V and J are TRBV15 and TRBJ2-5, with 7 bases lining up with TRBD1. Germline CDR1 and CDR2: LNHNV and YYDKDF (reference sequence). The V gene end was trimmed by 1 base and the J gene end by 3 bases; junction bases not matched to a gene: 14. The CDR3 runs 18 residues. The CDR3 reads CATSRGYQGQMGKETQYF. In DNA, the CDR3 is TGTGCCACCAGCAGAGGATATCAGGGACAGATGGGAAAAGAGACCCAGTACTTC.

The rearrangement joins TRBV28 to TRBJ2-7; no clear D. The CDR3 is made up of 12 amino acids. CDR1 and CDR2 from the germline V gene are MDHEN and SYDVKM. V gave up 3 bases and J gave up 6 bases, with 9 bases separating them. The CDR3 here is CASSLRSGEQYF. The CDR3 bases are TGTGCCAGCAGTTTGAGGTCCGGCGAGCAGTACTTC.